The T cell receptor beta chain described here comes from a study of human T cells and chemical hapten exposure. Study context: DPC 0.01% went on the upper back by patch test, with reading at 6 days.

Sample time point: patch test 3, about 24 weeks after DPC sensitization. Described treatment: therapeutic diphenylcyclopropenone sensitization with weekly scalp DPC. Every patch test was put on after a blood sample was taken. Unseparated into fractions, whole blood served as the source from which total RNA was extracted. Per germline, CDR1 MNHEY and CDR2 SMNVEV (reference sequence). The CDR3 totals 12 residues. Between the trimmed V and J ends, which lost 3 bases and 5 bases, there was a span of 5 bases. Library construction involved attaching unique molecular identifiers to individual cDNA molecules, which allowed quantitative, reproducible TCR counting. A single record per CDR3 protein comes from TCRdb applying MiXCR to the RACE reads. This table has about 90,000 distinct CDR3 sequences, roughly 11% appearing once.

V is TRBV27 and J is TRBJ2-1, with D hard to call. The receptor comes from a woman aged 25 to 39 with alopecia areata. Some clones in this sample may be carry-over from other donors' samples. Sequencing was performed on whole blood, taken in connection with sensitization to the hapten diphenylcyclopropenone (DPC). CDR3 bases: TGTGCCAGCAGTTTCCCTGACAATGAGCAGTTCTTC. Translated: CASSFPDNEQFF.